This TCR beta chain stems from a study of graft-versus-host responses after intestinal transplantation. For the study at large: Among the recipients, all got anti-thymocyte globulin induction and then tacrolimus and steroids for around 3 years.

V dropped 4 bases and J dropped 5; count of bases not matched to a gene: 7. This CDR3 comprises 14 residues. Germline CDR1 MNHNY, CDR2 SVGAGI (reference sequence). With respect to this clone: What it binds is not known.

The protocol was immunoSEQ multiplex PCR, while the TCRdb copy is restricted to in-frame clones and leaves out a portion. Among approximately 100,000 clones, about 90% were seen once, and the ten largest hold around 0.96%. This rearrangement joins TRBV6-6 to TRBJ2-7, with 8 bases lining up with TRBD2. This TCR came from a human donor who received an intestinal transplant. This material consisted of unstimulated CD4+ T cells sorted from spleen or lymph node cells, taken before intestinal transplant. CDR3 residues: CASSFGLAWDEQYF. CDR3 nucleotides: TGTGCCAGCAGTTTTGGACTAGCTTGGGACGAGCAGTACTTC.